This TCR beta chain was documented in a study of early T cells in non-severe SARS-CoV-2 infection. Study-level information: Unsorted whole blood bulk RNA was sequenced, with unpaired chains. Findings and limits, study-wide: Missing private and CD4 specificities, VDJdb matching favored anti-spike CD8 responses.

This CDR3 spans 13 amino acids. The junction had 13 bases not matched to a gene; V was cut back by 10 bases and J by 8 bases. The germline V gene encodes CDR1 MDHEN and CDR2 SYDVKM. With respect to this clonotype: The antigen remains unidentified.

Unique molecular identifiers tagged individual cDNA molecules. TCRdb redid the calling of the 5' RACE reads with MiXCR, one entry per CDR3 protein. The top ten clones hold approximately 8% of a sample with some 83,000 distinct CDR3 sequences, around 9.3% of them seen once. The chain has TRBV28 and TRBJ1-2, with TRBD1 identical over 7 bases. The TCR was taken from an adult who was a healthcare worker with PCR-confirmed SARS-CoV-2 infection or an uninfected control (not recorded which). The sample consisted of whole blood, taken at baseline. The CDR3 DNA reads as TGTGCCATATGGGACAGCCTTCAATCGGGCTACACCTTC. Amino acids: CAIWDSLQSGYTF.